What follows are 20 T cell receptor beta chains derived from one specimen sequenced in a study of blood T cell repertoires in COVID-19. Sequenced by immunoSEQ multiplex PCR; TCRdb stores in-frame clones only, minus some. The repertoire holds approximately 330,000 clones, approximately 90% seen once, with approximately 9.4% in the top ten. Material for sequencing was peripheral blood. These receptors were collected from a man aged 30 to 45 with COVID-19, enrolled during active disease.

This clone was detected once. The CDR3 nucleotides read TGTGCCATCAGTCCCGGGACAGGGACCAGCAGCAATCAGCCCCAGCATTTT. As protein: CAISPGTGTSSNQPQHF. The gene calls are TRBV10-3 and TRBJ1-5; 9 bases are a match to TRBD1. Trimming at V came to 5 bases and at J to 1 base, leaving 9 bases not matched to a gene. The CDR3 extends over 17 amino acids. Germline-derived CDR1 and CDR2 are ENHRY and SYGVKD.

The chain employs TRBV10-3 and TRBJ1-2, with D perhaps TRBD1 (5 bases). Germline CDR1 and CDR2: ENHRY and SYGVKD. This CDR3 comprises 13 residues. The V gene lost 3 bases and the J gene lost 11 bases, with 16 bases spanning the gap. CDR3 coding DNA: TGTGCCATCAGTGATGACAGATCCGGCCATTACACCTTC. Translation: CAISDDRSGHYTF.

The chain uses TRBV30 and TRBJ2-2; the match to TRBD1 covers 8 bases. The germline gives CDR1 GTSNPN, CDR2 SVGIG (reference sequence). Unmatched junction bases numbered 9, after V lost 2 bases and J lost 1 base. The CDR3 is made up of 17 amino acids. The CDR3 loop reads CAWSLLTGTGNTGELFF. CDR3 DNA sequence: TGTGCCTGGAGTCTTCTTACCGGGACAGGGAACACCGGGGAGCTGTTTTTT.

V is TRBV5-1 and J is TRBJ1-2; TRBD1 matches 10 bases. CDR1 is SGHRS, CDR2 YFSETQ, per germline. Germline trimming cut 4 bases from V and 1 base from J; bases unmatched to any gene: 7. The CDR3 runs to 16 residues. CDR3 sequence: CASSLWTGGDNYGYTF. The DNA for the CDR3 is TGCGCCAGCAGCCTTTGGACAGGGGGGGATAACTATGGCTACACCTTC.

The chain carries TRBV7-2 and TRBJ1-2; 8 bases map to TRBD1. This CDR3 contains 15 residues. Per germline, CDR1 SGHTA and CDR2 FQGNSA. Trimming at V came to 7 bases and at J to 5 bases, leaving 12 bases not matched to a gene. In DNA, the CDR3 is TGTGCCAGCAACCCCTATCCGGGACAGGCTTATGGCTACACCTTC. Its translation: CASNPYPGQAYGYTF.

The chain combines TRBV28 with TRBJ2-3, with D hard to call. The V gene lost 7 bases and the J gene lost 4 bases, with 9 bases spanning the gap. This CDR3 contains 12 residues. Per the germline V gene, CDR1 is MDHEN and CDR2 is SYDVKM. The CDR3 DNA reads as TGTGCCAGCACCCTTAGAGCAGATACGCAGTATTTT. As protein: CASTLRADTQYF.

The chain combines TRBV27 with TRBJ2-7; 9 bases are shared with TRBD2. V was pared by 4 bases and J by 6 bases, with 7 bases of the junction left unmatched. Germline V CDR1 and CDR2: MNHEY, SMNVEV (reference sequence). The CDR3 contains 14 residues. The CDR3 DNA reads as TGTGCCAGCAGTTGGGTTAGCGGGAGTGGCGAGCAGTACTTC. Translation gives CASSWVSGSGEQYF.

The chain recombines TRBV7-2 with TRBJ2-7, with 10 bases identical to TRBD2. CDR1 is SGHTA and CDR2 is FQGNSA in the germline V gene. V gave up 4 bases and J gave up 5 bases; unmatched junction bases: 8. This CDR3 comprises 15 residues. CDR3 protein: CASSSRTSGRDEQYF. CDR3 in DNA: TGTGCCAGCAGCTCTCGGACTAGCGGCCGAGACGAGCAGTACTTC.

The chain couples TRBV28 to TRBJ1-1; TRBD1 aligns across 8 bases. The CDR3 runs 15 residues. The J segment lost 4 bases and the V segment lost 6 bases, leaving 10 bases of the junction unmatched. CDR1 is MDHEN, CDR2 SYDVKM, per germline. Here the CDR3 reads CASSPRGLPSTEAFF. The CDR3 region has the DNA TGTGCCAGCAGCCCCAGGGGGCTCCCCAGCACTGAAGCTTTCTTT.

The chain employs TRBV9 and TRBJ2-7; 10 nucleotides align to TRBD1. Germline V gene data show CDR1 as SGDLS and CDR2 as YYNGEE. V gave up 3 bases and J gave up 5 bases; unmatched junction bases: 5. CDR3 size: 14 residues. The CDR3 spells CASSGWTGGNEQYF. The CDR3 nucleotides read TGTGCCAGCAGCGGTTGGACAGGGGGGAACGAGCAGTACTTC.

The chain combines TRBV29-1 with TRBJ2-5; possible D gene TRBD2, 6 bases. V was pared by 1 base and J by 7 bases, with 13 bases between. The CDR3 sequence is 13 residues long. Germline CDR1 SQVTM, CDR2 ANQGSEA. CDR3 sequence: CSVEGPRRGTQYF. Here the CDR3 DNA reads TGCAGCGTTGAAGGTCCTCGGAGGGGGACCCAGTACTTC.

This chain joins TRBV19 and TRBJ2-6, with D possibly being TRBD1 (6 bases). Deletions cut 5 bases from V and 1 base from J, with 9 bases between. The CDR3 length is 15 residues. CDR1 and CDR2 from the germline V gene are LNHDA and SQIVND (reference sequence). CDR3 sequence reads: CASSVQGSGANVLTF. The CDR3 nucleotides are TGTGCCAGTAGTGTACAGGGATCTGGGGCCAACGTCCTGACTTTC. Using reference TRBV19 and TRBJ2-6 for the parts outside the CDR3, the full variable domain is DGGITQSPKYLFRKEGQNVTLSCEQNLNHDAMYWYRQDPGQGLRLIYYSQIVNDFQKGDIAEGYSVSREKKESFPLTVTSAQKNPTAFYLCASSVQGSGANVLTFGAGSRLTVL.

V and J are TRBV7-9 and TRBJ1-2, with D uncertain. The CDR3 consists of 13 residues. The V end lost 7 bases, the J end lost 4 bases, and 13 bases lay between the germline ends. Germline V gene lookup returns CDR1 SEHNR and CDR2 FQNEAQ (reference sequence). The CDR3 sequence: CASNSREVYGYTF. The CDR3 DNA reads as TGTGCCAGCAACTCTCGGGAGGTCTATGGCTACACCTTC.

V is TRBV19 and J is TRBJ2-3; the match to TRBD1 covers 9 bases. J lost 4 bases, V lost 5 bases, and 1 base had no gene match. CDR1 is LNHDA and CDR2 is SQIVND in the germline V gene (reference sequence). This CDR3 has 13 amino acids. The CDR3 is CASSDRGADTQYF. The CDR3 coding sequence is TGTGCCAGTAGTGACAGGGGGGCAGATACGCAGTATTTT.

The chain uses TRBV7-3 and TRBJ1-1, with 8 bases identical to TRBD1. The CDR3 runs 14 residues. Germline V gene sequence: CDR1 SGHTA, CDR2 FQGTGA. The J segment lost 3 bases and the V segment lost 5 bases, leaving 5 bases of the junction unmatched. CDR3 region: CASSLETGDTEAFF. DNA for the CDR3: TGTGCCAGCAGCCTCGAGACAGGGGACACTGAAGCTTTCTTT.

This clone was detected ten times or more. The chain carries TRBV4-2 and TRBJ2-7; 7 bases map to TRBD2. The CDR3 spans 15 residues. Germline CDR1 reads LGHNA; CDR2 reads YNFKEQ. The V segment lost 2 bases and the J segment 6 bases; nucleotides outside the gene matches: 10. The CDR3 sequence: CASSQLLGGTGEQYF. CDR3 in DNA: TGTGCCAGCAGCCAATTACTGGGAGGGACTGGCGAGCAGTACTTC.

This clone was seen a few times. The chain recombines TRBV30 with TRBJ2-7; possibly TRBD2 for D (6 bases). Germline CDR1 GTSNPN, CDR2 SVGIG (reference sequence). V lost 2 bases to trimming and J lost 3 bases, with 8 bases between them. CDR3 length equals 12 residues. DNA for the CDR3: TGTGCCTGGAGTTACGGGGGCTACGAGCAGTACTTC. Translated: CAWSYGGYEQYF.

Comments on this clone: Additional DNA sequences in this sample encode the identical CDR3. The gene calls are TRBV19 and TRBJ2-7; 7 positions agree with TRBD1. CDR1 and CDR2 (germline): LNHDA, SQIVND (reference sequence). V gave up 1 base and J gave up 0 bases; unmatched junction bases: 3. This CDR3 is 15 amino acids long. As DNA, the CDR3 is TGTGCCAGTAGTATAGGGCAGGGGGTCTCCTACGAGCAGTACTTC. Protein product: CASSIGQGVSYEQYF.

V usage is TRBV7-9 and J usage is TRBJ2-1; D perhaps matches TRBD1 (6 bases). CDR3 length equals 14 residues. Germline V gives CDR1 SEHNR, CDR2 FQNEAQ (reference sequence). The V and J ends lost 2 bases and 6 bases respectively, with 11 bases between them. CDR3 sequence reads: CASSLQGIANEQFF. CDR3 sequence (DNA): TGTGCCAGCAGCTTACAGGGGATCGCCAATGAGCAGTTCTTC.

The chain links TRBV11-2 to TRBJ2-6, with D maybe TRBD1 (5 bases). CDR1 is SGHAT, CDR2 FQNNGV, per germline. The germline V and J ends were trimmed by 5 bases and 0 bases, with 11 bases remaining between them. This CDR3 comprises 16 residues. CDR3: CASSLTVNSGANVLTF. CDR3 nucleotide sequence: TGTGCCAGCAGCCTGACAGTTAACTCTGGGGCCAACGTCCTGACTTTC.